This T cell receptor beta chain is drawn from a study of blood T cell repertoires in COVID-19. Clones were read by immunoSEQ multiplex PCR, and TCRdb kept only the in-frame ones, dropping some. The table includes approximately 190,000 clones, more than 75% detected once. The V gene lost 0 bases and the J gene lost 5 bases, with 10 bases spanning the gap. CDR3 length: 14 residues. The germline gives CDR1 MNHNY, CDR2 SVGAGI (reference sequence). The rearrangement joins TRBV6-6 to TRBJ1-1; no firm D call. Sequenced material: peripheral blood. The receptor comes from a woman aged 55-70 years with COVID-19, enrolled during active disease. CDR3 in amino acids: CASSYSIRETEAFF. The CDR3 DNA sequence: TGTGCCAGCAGTTACTCGATACGGGAAACTGAAGCTTTCTTT.